Given below is one T cell receptor beta chain in context. Its target is unknown. The record originates from a study of T cell responses to AZD1222 COVID-19 vaccine. Study-level findings and limits: Increases in Spike-specific TCR breadth and depth were seen after two AZD1222 doses.

The repertoire was sequenced with immunoSEQ multiplex PCR; TCRdb's copy has only in-frame clones and lacks some. The sample has about 150,000 clones, around 85% seen once. CDR3 length: 13 residues. V dropped 0 bases and J dropped 8 bases, with 10 bases sitting between them. Per the germline V gene, CDR1 is SNHLY and CDR2 is FYNNEI. The receptor was isolated from an adult who had recovered from COVID-19. The genes are TRBV2 and TRBJ1-2; unclear D gene. Sequenced here: peripheral blood, sampled after recovery from COVID-19. This CDR3 reads CASSEAGWKGYTF. The CDR3 DNA reads as TGTGCCAGCAGTGAAGCAGGGTGGAAAGGCTACACCTTC. Combining the CDR3 with reference TRBV2 and TRBJ1-2 gives the whole variable domain EPEVTQTPSHQVTQMGQEVILRCVPISNHLYFYWYRQILGQKVEFLVSFYNNEISEKSEIFDDQFSVERPDGSNFTLKIRSTKLEDSAMYFCASSEAGWKGYTFGSGTRLTVV.